Listed below are T cell receptor beta chains from one sample, sequenced in a study of beta chain features in type 1 diabetes. Measured with immunoSEQ multiplex PCR; TCRdb has only the in-frame clones, and not every one. The table includes about 150,000 clones, about 10% detected once. Specimen: naive CD4+ T cells from blood. The receptors were gathered from a man between 18 and 35 years old in good health. CDR3s include the opening cysteine and the closing phenylalanine or tryptophan. The D gene is left open where the match is weak. Rows may omit the clone size; those that give it use once, few, many or a size class.

j_call d_call clone_size v_call cdr3_nt cdr3_aa
TRBJ1-5 TRBD1 few TRBV2 TGTGCCAGCAGTGGGGACAGTACCTATCAGCCCCAGCATTTT CASSGDSTYQPQHF
TRBJ2-5 TRBD2 - TRBV30 TGTGCCTGGAGTGTACTAGCGGAAGAGACCCAGTACTTC CAWSVLAEETQYF
TRBJ1-5 - few TRBV9 TGTGCCAGCAGCTTATCAGGGCTTAGCAATCAGCCCCAGCATTTT CASSLSGLSNQPQHF
TRBJ2-7 - - TRBV19 TGTGCCAGTCAACCGGCAAGGGGGTACGAGCAGTACTTC CASQPARGYEQYF
TRBJ2-2 TRBD1 - TRBV19 TGTGCCAGTAGGGACAGGGGCAACACCGGGGAGCTGTTTTTT CASRDRGNTGELFF
TRBJ1-2 TRBD1 few TRBV5-6 TGTGCCAGCAGCCCATCGCGACAGGGGTTCTATGGCTACACCTTC CASSPSRQGFYGYTF
TRBJ1-3 TRBD1 - TRBV6-5 TGTGCCAGCAGTTTTACAGGGGATCTCTCTGGAAACACCATATATTTT CASSFTGDLSGNTIYF
TRBJ2-7 TRBD1 - TRBV9 TGTGCCAGCAGCGAAGGACAGGGGGTGTCCTACGAGCAGTACTTC CASSEGQGVSYEQYF
TRBJ2-2 - - TRBV27 TGTGCCAGCAGTTTATTGCTCCAGACCGGGGAGCTGTTTTTT CASSLLLQTGELFF
TRBJ2-3 - few TRBV21-1 TGTGCCAGCAGCACCAGAAGGACAGGATGGTCGTGTGATACGCAGTATTTT CASSTRRTGWSCDTQYF
TRBJ1-2 - few TRBV2 TGTGCCAGCAGTGGGAACCTGAGGGATGGCTACACCTTC CASSGNLRDGYTF
TRBJ1-5 - - TRBV18 TGTGCCAGCTCACGCTCGTCACAGGGCTGGCGTCAGCCCCAGCATTTT CASSRSSQGWRQPQHF
TRBJ2-3 TRBD1 few TRBV2 TGTGCCAGCAGGGGGACAGGACGCGCAGATACGCAGTATTTT CASRGTGRADTQYF
TRBJ2-5 TRBD1 few TRBV7-9 TGTGCCAGCAGCCCGGGGACAGTCTCGTACCAAGAGACCCAGTACTTC CASSPGTVSYQETQYF
TRBJ2-1 TRBD2 few TRBV7-9 TGTGCCAGCAGCTTAGCGTTAGCGGGTCTATACAATGAGCAGTTCTTC CASSLALAGLYNEQFF
TRBJ1-5 - - TRBV19 TGTGCCTCATCCGACAGAAATTATCAGCCCCAGCATTTT CASSDRNYQPQHF
TRBJ1-2 - - TRBV7-9 TGTGCCAGCAGCTCGGGGCAGGGGATATATGGCTACACCTTC CASSSGQGIYGYTF
TRBJ2-1 - - TRBV7-2 TGTGCCAGCAGCTTAGGTTTTGGCCCTAATGAGCAGTTCTTC CASSLGFGPNEQFF
TRBJ2-6 TRBD2 few TRBV5-1 TGCGCCAGCAGCTTGGCCGGGGGGAACTCTGGGGCCAACGTCCTGACTTTC CASSLAGGNSGANVLTF
TRBJ1-5 - - TRBV5-4 TGTGCCAGCAGCTTGAACAGGGAGCAGCCCCAGCATTTT CASSLNREQPQHF
TRBJ2-7 TRBD1 few TRBV28 TGTGCCAGCAGTTCGGGACAGGCATCCTCCTACGAGCAGTACTTC CASSSGQASSYEQYF
TRBJ1-4 - many TRBV29-1 TGCAGCGCCGCCCCACCGAGCGGTAATGAAAAACTGTTTTTT CSAAPPSGNEKLFF
TRBJ2-3 - - TRBV7-9 TGTGCCAGCAGCTCGTATACCGGGGGTAGCACAGATACGCAGTATTTT CASSSYTGGSTDTQYF
TRBJ2-3 TRBD1 many TRBV5-5 TGTGCCAGCAGCTTACTGGACAGGGAGACGCAGTATTTT CASSLLDRETQYF
TRBJ2-7 - - TRBV19 TGTGCCAGTAGTATAACGGCGCGGGGGCTTGAGCAGTACTTC CASSITARGLEQYF
TRBJ2-5 - - TRBV30 TGTGCCTGGAGAGGTGCGGGGACCCAGTACTTC CAWRGAGTQYF
TRBJ1-2 - - TRBV5-1 TGCGCCAGCAGCTTGATAGGGGGAGACTATGGCTACACCTTC CASSLIGGDYGYTF
TRBJ1-2 - - TRBV20-1 TGCAGTGCTAGGAGCCATGGCTACACCTTC CSARSHGYTF
TRBJ2-7 TRBD1 few TRBV15 TGTGCCACCAGCAGAGAAATTACAGGGGGCGAGCAGTACTTC CATSREITGGEQYF
TRBJ2-2 - - TRBV9 TGTGCCAGCAGCGTAGGTGGGGGCCTTCACACCGGGGAGCTGTTTTTT CASSVGGGLHTGELFF
TRBJ2-1 - - TRBV6-5 TGTGCCAGCAGCCGCGACCGCGGCTCCTACAATGAGCAGTTCTTC CASSRDRGSYNEQFF
TRBJ1-6 - many TRBV5-6 TGTGCCAGCAGCCGATCGGGCCTCCACTTT CASSRSGLHF
TRBJ1-5 TRBD1 few TRBV2 TGTGCCAGCAGGGAAGACAGGGTTGGGAATCAGCCCCAGCATTTT CASREDRVGNQPQHF
TRBJ1-4 TRBD1 - TRBV4-2 TGTGCCAGCAGCCAAGGGGAACAGGGGGAACTGTTTTTT CASSQGEQGELFF
TRBJ2-3 TRBD2 few TRBV5-1 TGCGCCAGCAGCTTCGGGACTAGCGGTGGCTCGCAGTATTTT CASSFGTSGGSQYF
TRBJ2-5 TRBD2 many TRBV4-1 TGCGCCAGCAGCCAAGGACTAGCGGAGACCCAGTACTTC CASSQGLAETQYF
TRBJ1-3 - - TRBV4-3 TGCGCCAGCAGTGAGCAATTGTCTTTAATCTCTGGAAACACCATATATTTT CASSEQLSLISGNTIYF
TRBJ1-2 TRBD1 few TRBV5-1 TGCGCCAGCAGCCAACCGGGACAGGGGGGGTTTGGCTACACCTTC CASSQPGQGGFGYTF
TRBJ2-5 - - TRBV7-9 TGTGCCAGCAGCTTAGGTGCAGGGTTCGTGGAGACCCAGTACTTC CASSLGAGFVETQYF
TRBJ1-2 - - TRBV28 TGTGCCAGCAGTTTATTGGGCAGGGTCTTCTATGGCTACACCTTC CASSLLGRVFYGYTF
TRBJ2-7 TRBD2 - TRBV2 TGTGCCATCATCCTAGCGGGGGTCTACGAGCAGTACTTC CAIILAGVYEQYF
TRBJ2-5 TRBD2 few TRBV6-1 TGTGCCAGCATCTCAGGACTAGCGGGGCGGGAGACCCAGTACTTC CASISGLAGRETQYF
TRBJ2-5 TRBD2 - TRBV28 TGTGCCAGCAGCCGCCGGGACTACTATCAAGAGACCCAGTACTTC CASSRRDYYQETQYF
TRBJ1-5 - - TRBV6-6 TGTGCCAGCAGTTACTCGGAGCGGGGGCCCCAGCATTTT CASSYSERGPQHF
TRBJ2-7 - once TRBV4-3 TGCGCCAGCAGCCAACTACAGGGCCCCTACGAGCAGTACTTC CASSQLQGPYEQYF
TRBJ2-7 - few TRBV7-2 TGTGCCAGCAGCTTAGCGCTAATTGCCGAGCAGTACTTC CASSLALIAEQYF
TRBJ2-1 - few TRBV5-4 TGTGCCAGCAGCCAAGAACTTCTAGGAGCGGCGGAGCAGTTCTTC CASSQELLGAAEQFF
TRBJ1-6 - few TRBV7-2 TGTGCCAGCAGCTTAGACAGGGTTTCACCCCTCCACTTT CASSLDRVSPLHF
TRBJ2-6 TRBD2 - TRBV2 TGTGCCAGCATCCACCGCCCCGGACTAGCGGGGGGGCTTATATCTGGGGCCAACGTCCTGACTTTC CASIHRPGLAGGLISGANVLTF
TRBJ2-2 - few TRBV11-2 TGTGCCAGCAGCGACCTAGGGACTGTTGACGGGGAGCTGTTTTTT CASSDLGTVDGELFF
TRBJ2-5 - - TRBV7-9 TGTGCCAGCAGCCCGGGAGCAAAAGAGACCCAGTACTTC CASSPGAKETQYF
TRBJ2-3 TRBD2 many TRBV7-9 TGTGCCAGCAGGAGCGGGGGTACAGATACGCAGTATTTT CASRSGGTDTQYF
TRBJ1-2 - few TRBV21-1 TGTGCCAGCAGCACACCCCCCCGGCAGCCGGAGGATGGCTACACCTTC CASSTPPRQPEDGYTF
TRBJ2-5 TRBD2 few TRBV5-1 TGCGCCAGCAGCTTGGGTCACGGACTAGCGGGGGCCCAGTACCAAGAGACCCAGTACTTC CASSLGHGLAGAQYQETQYF
TRBJ2-2 TRBD2 few TRBV7-9 TGTGCCAGCAGCGTTGGACTAGCGCGCGCCGGGGAGCTGTTTTTT CASSVGLARAGELFF